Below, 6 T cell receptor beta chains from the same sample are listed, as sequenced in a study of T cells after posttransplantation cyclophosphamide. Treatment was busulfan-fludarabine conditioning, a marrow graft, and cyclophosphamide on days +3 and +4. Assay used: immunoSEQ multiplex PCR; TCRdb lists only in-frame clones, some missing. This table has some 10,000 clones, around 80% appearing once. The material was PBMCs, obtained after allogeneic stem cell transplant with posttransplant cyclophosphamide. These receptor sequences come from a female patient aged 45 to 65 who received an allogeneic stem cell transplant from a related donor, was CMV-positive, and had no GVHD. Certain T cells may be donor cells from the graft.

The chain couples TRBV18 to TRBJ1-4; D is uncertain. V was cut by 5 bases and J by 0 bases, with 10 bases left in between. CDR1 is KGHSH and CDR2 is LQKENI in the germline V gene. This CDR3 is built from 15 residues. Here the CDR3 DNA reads TGTGCCAGCTCAGATCAAGCTGCAACTAATGAAAAACTGTTTTTT. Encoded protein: CASSDQAATNEKLFF. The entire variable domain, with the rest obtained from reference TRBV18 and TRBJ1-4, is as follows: NAGVMQNPRHLVRRRGQEARLRCSPMKGHSHVYWYRQLPEEGLKFMVYLQKENIIDESGMPKERFSAEFPKEGPSILRIQQVVRGDSAAYFCASSDQAATNEKLFFGSGTQLSVL.

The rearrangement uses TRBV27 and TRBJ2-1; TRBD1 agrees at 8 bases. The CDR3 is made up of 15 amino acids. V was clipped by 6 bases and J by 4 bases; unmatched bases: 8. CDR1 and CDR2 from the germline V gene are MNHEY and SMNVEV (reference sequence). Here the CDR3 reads CASSWTGLIYNEQFF. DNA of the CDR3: TGTGCCAGCAGCTGGACAGGGCTAATTTACAATGAGCAGTTCTTC.

The CDR3 here is CASSFREQETQYF. The CDR3 DNA follows: TGCGCCAGCAGCTTCCGCGAGCAAGAGACCCAGTACTTC. The genes are TRBV5-1 and TRBJ2-5; D is uncertain. CDR1 and CDR2 from the germline V gene are SGHRS and YFSETQ. The CDR3 totals 13 residues. The V end lost 2 bases, the J end lost 2 bases, and 7 bases lay between the germline ends.

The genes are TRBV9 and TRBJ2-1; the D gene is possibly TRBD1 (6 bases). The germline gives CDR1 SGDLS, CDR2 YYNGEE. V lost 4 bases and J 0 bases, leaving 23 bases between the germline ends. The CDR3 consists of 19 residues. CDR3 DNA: TGTGCCAGCAGCCCCGCCTTAGGGACATTCCCGAGCTCCTACAATGAGCAGTTCTTC. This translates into CASSPALGTFPSSYNEQFF.

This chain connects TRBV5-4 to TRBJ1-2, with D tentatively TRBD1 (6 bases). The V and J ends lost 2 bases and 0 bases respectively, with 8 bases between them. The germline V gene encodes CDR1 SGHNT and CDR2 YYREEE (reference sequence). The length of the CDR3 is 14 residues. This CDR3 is CASSFRTANYGYTF. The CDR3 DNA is TGTGCCAGCAGCTTCCGGACAGCTAACTATGGCTACACCTTC.

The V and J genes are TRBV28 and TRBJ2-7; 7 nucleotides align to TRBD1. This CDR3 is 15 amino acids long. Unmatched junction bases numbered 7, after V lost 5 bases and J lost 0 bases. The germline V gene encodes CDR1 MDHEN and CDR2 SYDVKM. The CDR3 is CASSLTGVASYEQYF. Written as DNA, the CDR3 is TGTGCCAGCAGTCTAACAGGGGTAGCCTCCTACGAGCAGTACTTC. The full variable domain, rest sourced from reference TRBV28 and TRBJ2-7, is DVKVTQSSRYLVKRTGEKVFLECVQDMDHENMFWYRQDPGLGLRLIYFSYDVKMKEKGDIPEGYSVSREKKERFSLILESASTNQTSMYLCASSLTGVASYEQYFGPGTRLTVT.